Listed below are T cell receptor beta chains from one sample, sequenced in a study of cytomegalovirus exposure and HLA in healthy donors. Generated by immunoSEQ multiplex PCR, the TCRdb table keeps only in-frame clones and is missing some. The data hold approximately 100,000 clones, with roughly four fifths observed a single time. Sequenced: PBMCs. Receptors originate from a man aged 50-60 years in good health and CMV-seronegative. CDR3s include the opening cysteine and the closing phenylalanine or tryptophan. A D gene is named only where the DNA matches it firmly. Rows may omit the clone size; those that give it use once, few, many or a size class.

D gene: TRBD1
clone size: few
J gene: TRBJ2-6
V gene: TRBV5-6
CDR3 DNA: TGTGCCAGCAGCGGGGACAGGGCTGGGGCCAACGTCCTGACTTTC
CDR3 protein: CASSGDRAGANVLTF

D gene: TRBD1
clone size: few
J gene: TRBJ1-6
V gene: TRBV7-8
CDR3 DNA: TGTGCCAGCAGCCCTCGACCCGGGACAGCTAATTCACCCCTCCACTTT
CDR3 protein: CASSPRPGTANSPLHF

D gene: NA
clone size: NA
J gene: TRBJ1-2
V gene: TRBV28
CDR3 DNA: TGTGCCATTACCTACGGGACTGGACATGGCTACACCTTC
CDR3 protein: CAITYGTGHGYTF

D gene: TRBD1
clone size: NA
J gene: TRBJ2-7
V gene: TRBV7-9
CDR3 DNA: TGTTCCAGCAGCTTGTGGACAGGGGTCTCCTACGAGCAGTACTTC
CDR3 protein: CSSSLWTGVSYEQYF

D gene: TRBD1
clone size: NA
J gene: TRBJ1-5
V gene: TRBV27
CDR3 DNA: TGTGCCAGCAGTTTAAACAGGGGAGGTCAGCCCCAGCATTTT
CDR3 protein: CASSLNRGGQPQHF

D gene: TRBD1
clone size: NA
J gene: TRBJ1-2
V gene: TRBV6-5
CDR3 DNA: TGTGCCAGCAGACCCCGAACAGGGGACTATGGCTACACCTTC
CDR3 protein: CASRPRTGDYGYTF

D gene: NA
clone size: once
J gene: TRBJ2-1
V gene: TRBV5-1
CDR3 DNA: TGCGCCAGCAGCTTGGGGGCAGGGAGGAATGAGCAGTTCTTC
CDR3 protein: CASSLGAGRNEQFF

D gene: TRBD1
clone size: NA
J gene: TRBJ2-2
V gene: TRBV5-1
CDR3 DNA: TGCGCCAGCACCGCCCGGACAGGGGATACCGGGGAGCTGTTTTTT
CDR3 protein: CASTARTGDTGELFF

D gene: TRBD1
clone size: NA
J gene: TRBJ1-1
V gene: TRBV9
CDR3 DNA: TGTGCCAGCAGCCCTCTACCAGGGGGTGGCACTGAAGCTTTCTTT
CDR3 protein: CASSPLPGGGTEAFF

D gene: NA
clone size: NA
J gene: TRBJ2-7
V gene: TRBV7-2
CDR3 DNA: TGTGCCAGCAGCTCCTACAGGGACGAGCAGTACTTC
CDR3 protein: CASSSYRDEQYF

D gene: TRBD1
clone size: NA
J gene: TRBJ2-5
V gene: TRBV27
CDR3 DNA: TGTGCCAGCAGTTTAAACAGGGGAGAGACCCAGTACTTC
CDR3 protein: CASSLNRGETQYF

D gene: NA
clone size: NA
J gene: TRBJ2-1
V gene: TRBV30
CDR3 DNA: TGTGCCTGGAGGGGACTTCACGGGGGCAATGAGCAGTTCTTC
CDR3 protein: CAWRGLHGGNEQFF

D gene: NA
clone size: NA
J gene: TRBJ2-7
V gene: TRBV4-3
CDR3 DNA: TGCGCCAGCAGCCAAGAGGAGGGACCCGAGCAGTACTTC
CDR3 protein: CASSQEEGPEQYF

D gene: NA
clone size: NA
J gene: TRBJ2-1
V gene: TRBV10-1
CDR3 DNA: TGCGCCACCGCCCCGAACCGGGTCCTTGGGGCCAATGAGCAGTTCTTC
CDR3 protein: CATAPNRVLGANEQFF

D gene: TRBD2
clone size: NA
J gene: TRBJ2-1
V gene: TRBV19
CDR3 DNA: TGTGCCAGTAGATTAAAGGGCGGGAGTTCCTACAATGAGCAGTTCTTC
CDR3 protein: CASRLKGGSSYNEQFF

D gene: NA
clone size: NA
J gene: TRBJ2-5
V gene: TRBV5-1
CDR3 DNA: TGCGCCAGCAGCTTGGATAAAGGCAGGGTAGCGACCCAGTACTTC
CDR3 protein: CASSLDKGRVATQYF

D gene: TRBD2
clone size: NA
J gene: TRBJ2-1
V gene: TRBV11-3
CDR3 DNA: TGTGCCAGCAGCCCAGGGAGGGGCCCGTACAATGAGCAGTTCTTC
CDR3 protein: CASSPGRGPYNEQFF

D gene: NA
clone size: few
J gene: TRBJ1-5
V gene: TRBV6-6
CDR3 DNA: TGTGCCAGTGAGGATAGCAATCAGCCCCAGCATTTT
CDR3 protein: CASEDSNQPQHF

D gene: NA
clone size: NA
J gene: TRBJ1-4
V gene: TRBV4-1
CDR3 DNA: TGCGCCAGCAGCCTCGGGCGCGACAGCCCCTCATTTAATGAAAAACTGTTTTTT
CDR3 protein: CASSLGRDSPSFNEKLFF

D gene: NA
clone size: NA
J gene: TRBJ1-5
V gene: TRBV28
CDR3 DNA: TGTGCCAGCAGTTTTCGAAGAGGCCCCCAGCATTTT
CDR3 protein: CASSFRRGPQHF

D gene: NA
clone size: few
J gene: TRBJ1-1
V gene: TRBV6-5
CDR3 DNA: TGTGCCAGCAGTCGGGACATTGGTGAAGCTTTCTTT
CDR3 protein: CASSRDIGEAFF

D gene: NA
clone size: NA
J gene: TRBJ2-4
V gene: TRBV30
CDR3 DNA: TGTGCCTGGAGTCAGCTTGCGGGCCTAGCCAAAAACATTCAGTACTTC
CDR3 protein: CAWSQLAGLAKNIQYF

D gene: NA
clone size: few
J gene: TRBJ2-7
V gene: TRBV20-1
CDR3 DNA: TGCAGTGCTAGTCGGGGCTACGAGCAGTACTTC
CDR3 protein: CSASRGYEQYF

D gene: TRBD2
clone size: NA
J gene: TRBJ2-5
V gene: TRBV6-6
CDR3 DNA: TGTGCCAGCAACACGGTAGCGGGGATCCAAGAGACCCAGTACTTC
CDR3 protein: CASNTVAGIQETQYF

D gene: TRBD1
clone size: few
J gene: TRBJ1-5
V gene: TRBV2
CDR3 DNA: TGTGCCAGCAGAAAGGACAGGCTCAATCAGCCCCAGCATTTT
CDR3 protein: CASRKDRLNQPQHF

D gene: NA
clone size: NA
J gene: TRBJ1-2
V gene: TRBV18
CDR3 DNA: TGTGCCAGCTCCGGGGGGCAGAATGGCTACACCTTC
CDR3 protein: CASSGGQNGYTF

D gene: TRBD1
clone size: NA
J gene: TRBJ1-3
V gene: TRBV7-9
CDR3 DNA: TGTGCCAGCAGCTCCAGACAGGGAGACACCATATATTTT
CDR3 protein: CASSSRQGDTIYF

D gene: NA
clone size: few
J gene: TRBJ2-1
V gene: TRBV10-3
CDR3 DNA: TGTGCCATCAGTGAGGGACTGGGAGACTACAATGAGCAGTTCTTC
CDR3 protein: CAISEGLGDYNEQFF

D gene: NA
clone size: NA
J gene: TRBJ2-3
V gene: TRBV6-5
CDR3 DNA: TGTGCCAGCAGTTACTCGAGGAGGACTAGCACAGATACGCAGTATTTT
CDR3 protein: CASSYSRRTSTDTQYF

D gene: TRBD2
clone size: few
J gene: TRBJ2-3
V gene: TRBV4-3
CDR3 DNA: TGCGCCAGCAGCCAGGGGGTACTAGCGGGCCTCACAGATACGCAGTATTTT
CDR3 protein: CASSQGVLAGLTDTQYF

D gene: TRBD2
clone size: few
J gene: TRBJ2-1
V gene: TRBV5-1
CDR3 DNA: TGCGCCAGCAACCTGGGAACTAGCGGAACCAATGAGCAGTTCTTC
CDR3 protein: CASNLGTSGTNEQFF

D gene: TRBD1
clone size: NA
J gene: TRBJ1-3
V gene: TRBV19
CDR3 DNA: TGTGCCAGTAGTAATCCGGGACAGGGGAGAAACACCATATATTTT
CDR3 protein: CASSNPGQGRNTIYF

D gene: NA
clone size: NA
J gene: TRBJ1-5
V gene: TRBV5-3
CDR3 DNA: TGTGCCAGGCCCCGGGGCCGACAGGTAATATCTCAGCCCCAGCATTTT
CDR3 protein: CARPRGRQVISQPQHF

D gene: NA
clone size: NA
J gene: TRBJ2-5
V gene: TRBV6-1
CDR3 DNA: TGTGCCAGTCGGCTTGAGGGTGGGGTAGAGACCCAGTACTTC
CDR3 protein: CASRLEGGVETQYF

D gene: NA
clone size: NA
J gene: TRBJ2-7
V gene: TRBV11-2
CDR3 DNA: TGTGCCAGCAGCCCCCGGGGATACGAGCAGTACTTC
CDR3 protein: CASSPRGYEQYF

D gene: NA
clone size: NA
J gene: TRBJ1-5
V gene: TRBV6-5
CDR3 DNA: TGTGCCAGCAGTGCGTCCTCTATCGGCAATCAGCCCCAGCATTTT
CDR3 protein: CASSASSIGNQPQHF

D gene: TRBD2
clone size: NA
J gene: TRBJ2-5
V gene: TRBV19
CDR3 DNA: TGTGCCAGTAGTGCCCCCAGGCGGGGGGGCCAAGAGACCCAGTACTTC
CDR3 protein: CASSAPRRGGQETQYF

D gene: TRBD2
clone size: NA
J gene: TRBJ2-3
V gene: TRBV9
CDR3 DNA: TGTGCCAGCAGCCCGAGACTAGCGATGAGCACAGATACGCAGTATTTT
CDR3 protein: CASSPRLAMSTDTQYF

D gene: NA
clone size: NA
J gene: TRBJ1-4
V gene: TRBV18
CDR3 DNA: TGTGCCAGCTCATATGAGCCGGGAACTAATGAAAAACTGTTTTTT
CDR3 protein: CASSYEPGTNEKLFF

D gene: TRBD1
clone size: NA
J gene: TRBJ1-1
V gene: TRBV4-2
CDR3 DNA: TGTGCCAGCAGCCAACGGGACAGGGCCGAAGCTTTCTTT
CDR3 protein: CASSQRDRAEAFF

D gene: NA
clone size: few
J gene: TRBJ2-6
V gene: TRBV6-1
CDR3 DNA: TGTGCCAGCAGTGAAGCACCCCCAGGGTTAGGGGCCAACGTCCTGACTTTC
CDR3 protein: CASSEAPPGLGANVLTF

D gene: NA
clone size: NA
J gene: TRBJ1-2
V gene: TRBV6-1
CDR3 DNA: TGTGCCAGCAGTGAAGGGGCTGTCTACACCTTC
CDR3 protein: CASSEGAVYTF

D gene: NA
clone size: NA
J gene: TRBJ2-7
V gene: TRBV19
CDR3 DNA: TGTGCCAGTAGTATGGACAGAGACTACGAGCGGTACTTC
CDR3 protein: CASSMDRDYERYF

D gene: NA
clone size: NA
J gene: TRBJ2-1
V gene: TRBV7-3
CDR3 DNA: TGTGCCAGCAGCTACGAAGGCAGGTTCAATGAGCAGTTCTTC
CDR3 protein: CASSYEGRFNEQFF

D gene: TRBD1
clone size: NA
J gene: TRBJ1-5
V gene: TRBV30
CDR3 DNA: TGTGCCTGGAGTCGGACAGGGCAAAATCAGCCCCAGCATTTT
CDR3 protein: CAWSRTGQNQPQHF

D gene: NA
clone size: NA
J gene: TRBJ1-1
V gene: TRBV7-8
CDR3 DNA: TGTGCCAGCAGCTTAGAAGGCCAGAGGATGAACACTGAAGCTTTCTTT
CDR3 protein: CASSLEGQRMNTEAFF

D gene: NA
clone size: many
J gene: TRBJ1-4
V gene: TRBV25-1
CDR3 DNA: TGTGCCAGCAGTGAACCGACAGCAGGGGAAGAAAAACTGTTTTTT
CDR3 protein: CASSEPTAGEEKLFF

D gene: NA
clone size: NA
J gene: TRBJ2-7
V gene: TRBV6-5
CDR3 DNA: TGTGCCAGCAGTTACTTAGCGGACAAAGTCAAGCACTTC
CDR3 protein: CASSYLADKVKHF

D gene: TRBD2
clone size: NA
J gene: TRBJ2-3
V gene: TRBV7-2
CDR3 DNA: TGTGCCAGCAGCCCTGGGAGGGGCGGGACAGATACGCAGTATTTT
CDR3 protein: CASSPGRGGTDTQYF

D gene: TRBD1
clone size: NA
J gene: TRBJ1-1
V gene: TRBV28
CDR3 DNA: TGTGCCAGCAGTCTGACAGGGCGGGACACTGAAGCTTTCTTT
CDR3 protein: CASSLTGRDTEAFF

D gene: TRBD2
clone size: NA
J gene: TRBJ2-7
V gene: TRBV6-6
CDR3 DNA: TGTGCCAGCAGTTCGGCGGGGGGCAATTACGAGCAGTACTTC
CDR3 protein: CASSSAGGNYEQYF